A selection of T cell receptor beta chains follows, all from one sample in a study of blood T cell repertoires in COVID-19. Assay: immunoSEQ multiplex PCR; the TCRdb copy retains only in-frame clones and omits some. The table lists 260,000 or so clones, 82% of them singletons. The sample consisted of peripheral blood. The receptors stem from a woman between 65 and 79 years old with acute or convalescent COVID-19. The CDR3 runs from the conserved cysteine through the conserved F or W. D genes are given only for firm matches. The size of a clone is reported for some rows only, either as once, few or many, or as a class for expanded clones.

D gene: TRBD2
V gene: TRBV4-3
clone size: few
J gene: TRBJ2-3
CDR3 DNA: TGCGCCAGCAGCCAATCTCTAGCGGTCCCTCAAGATACGCAGTATTTT
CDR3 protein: CASSQSLAVPQDTQYF

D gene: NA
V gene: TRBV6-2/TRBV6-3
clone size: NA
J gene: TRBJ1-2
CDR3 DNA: TGTGCCAGCAGTTCCCGCGGACTCCCTTTCGAAGGCTACACCTTC
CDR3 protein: CASSSRGLPFEGYTF

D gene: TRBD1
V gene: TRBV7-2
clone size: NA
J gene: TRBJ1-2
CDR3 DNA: TGTGCCAGCAACCACTACGACAGGGACGGTAGTGGAGACGGCTACACCTTC
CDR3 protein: CASNHYDRDGSGDGYTF

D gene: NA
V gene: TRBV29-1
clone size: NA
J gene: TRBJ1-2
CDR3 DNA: TGCAGCGTAATGCAGGGAACCTATGGCTACACCTTC
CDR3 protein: CSVMQGTYGYTF

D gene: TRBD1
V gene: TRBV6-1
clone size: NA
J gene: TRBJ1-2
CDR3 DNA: TGTGCCAGCAGTGATAGGGGACAGGGGGAGAATGGCTACACCTTC
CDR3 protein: CASSDRGQGENGYTF

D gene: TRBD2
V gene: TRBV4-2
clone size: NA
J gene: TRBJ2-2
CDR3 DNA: TGTGCCAGCAGCCAAGAAATGCGGGGGGGCCGGGACACCGGGGAGCTGTTTTTT
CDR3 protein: CASSQEMRGGRDTGELFF

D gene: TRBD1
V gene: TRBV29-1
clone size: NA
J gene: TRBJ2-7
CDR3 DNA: TGCAGCGTTGAGGGCCCGGGACAGGGTAGTTCCTACGAGCAGTACTTC
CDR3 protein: CSVEGPGQGSSYEQYF

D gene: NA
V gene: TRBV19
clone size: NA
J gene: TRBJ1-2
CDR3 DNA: TGTGCCAGTAGTATGGGGACATATTATGGCTACACCTTC
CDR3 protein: CASSMGTYYGYTF

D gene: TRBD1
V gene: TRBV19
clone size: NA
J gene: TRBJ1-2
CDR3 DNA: TGTGCCAGTAACCTACATGGACAGGGTTTCCCCTATGGCTACACCTTC
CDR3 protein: CASNLHGQGFPYGYTF

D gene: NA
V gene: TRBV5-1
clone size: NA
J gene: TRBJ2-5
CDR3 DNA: TGCGCCAGCAGCTTGGCCCTAGTTGAGACCCAGTACTTC
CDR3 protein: CASSLALVETQYF

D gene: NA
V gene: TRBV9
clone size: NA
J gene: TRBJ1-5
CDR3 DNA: TGTGCCAGCAGCCCTCAACAGGGCCAGCCCCAGCATTTT
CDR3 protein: CASSPQQGQPQHF

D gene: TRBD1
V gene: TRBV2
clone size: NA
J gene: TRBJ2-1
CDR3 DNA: TGTGCCACCTCCTCGCGGGACAGGGCAAGCAATGAGCAGTTCTTC
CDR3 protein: CATSSRDRASNEQFF

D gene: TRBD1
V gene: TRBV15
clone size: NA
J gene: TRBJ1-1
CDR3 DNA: TGTGCCACCAGCAGAGATCTAACAGGGGGCACTGAAGCTTTCTTT
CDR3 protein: CATSRDLTGGTEAFF

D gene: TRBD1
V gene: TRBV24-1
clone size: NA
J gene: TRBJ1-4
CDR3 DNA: TGTGCCACCAGTGACTCCGGGACAGGGAGCAGGGAAAAACTGTTTTTT
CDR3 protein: CATSDSGTGSREKLFF

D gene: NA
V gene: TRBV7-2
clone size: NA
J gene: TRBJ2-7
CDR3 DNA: TGTGCCAGCAGCTATTCCGGGACTGACTCCTACGAGCAGTACTTC
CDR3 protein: CASSYSGTDSYEQYF

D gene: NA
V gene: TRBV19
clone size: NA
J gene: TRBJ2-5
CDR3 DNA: TGTGCCAGTAGCCTGGGCCAGATAGGGACCCAGTACTTC
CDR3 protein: CASSLGQIGTQYF

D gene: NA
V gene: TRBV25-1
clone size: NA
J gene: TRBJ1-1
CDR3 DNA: TGTGCCAGCAGTGATCCCAGCGGGTTTGAAGCTTTCTTT
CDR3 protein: CASSDPSGFEAFF

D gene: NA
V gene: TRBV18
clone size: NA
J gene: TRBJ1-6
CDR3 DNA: TGTGCCAGCTCACCCTTGACAGGCCTCGCTTATAATTCACCCCTCCACTTT
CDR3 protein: CASSPLTGLAYNSPLHF

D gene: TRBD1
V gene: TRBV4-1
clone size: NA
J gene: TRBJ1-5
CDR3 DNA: TGCGCCAGCAGTTCCGGGACAGTGAGCAATCAGCCCCAGCATTTT
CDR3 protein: CASSSGTVSNQPQHF

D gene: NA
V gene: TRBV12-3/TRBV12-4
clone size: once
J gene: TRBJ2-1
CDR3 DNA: TGTGCCAGCAGTGATACAGGGAACCATGAGCAGTTCTTC
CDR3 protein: CASSDTGNHEQFF

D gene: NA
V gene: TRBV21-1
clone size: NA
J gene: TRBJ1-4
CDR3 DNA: TGTGCCAGCAGCAAAGAGGGAGGGAGCGATGAAAAACTGTTTTTT
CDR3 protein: CASSKEGGSDEKLFF

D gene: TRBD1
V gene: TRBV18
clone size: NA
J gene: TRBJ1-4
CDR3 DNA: TGTGCCAGCTCACCCTACCGGACAGGCCGGGCTGAAAAACTGTTTTTT
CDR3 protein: CASSPYRTGRAEKLFF

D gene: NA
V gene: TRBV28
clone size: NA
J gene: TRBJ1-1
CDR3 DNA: TGTGCCAGCAGTGTACCCGCCCGGGGGGCGGAAGCTTTCTTT
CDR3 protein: CASSVPARGAEAFF

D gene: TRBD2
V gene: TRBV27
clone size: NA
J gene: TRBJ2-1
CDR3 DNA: TGTGCCAGCAGTCTAGCGGGGCGGGAAAATGAGCAGTTCTTC
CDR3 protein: CASSLAGRENEQFF

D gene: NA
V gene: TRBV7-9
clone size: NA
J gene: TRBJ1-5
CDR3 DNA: TGTGCCAGCAGCTCAACTGAGTATAGCAATCAGCCCCAGCATTTT
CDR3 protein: CASSSTEYSNQPQHF

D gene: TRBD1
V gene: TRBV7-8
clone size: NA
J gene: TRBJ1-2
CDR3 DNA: TGTGCCAGCAGCGCTTACAGGGGCGCTAACTATGGCTACACCTTC
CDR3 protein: CASSAYRGANYGYTF